This TCR beta chain was retrieved from a study of T cell repertoires in cytomegalovirus infection. Background on the study: Both a matching HLA type and CMV infection were indicated by public TCR beta signatures.

This clonotype occurred a few times. Antigen: not known. MiXCR, run by TCRdb on the reads, gives a single entry per CDR3 protein. This table holds around 740,000 distinct CDR3 sequences, less than 40% found once. General observations from the study: HLA-C-restricted, CMV-specific TCR beta clonotypes were dominant ex vivo. Cumulative frequency of public TCR beta families picked out carriers of CMV plus the relevant HLA.

The CDR3 runs 13 residues. With 6 bases removed from V and 5 bases from J, the gap between germline ends came to 12 bases. The V gene's germline CDR1 is MDHEN and CDR2 SYDVKM. The sequencing input was PBMCs. The source is a human donor in good health (CMV status not recorded). Some clones in this sample may be carry-over from other donors' samples. This rearrangement joins TRBV28 to TRBJ2-3; TRBD2 is a possible D gene (6 bases). The CDR3: CASRGTGLDTQYF. For the CDR3, the DNA is TGTGCCAGCAGGGGGACTGGGCTAGATACGCAGTATTTT.